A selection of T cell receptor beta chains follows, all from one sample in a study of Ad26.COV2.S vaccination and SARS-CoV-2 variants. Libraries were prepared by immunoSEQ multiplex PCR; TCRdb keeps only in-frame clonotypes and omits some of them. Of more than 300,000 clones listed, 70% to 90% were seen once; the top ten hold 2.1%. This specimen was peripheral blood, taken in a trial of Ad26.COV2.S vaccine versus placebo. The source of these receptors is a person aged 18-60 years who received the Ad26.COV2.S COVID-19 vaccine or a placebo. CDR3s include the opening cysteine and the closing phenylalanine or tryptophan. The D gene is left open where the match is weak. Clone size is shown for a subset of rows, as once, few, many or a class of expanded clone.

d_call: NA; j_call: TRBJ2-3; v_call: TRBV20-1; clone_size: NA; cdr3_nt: TGCAGTGCTAGACCCGGGACCACGCAGTATTTT; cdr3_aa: CSARPGTTQYF
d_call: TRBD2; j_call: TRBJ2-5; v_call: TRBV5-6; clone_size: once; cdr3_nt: TGTGCCAGCAGCGGTCGGAGGTCCGGGGGGGAAGAGACCCAGTACTTC; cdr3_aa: CASSGRRSGGEETQYF
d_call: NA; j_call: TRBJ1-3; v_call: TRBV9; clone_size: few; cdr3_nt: TGTGCCAGCTCGCTAGGGGACGGAAACACCATATATTTT; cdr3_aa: CASSLGDGNTIYF
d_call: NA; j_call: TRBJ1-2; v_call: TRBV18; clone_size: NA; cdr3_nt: TGTGCCAGCTCACCAGGTTCAGGGACTAACTATGGCTACACCTTC; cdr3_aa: CASSPGSGTNYGYTF
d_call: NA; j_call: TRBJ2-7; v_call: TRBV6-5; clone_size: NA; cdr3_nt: TGTGCCAGCAGTAGGACAGCGACAACCTACGAGCAGTACTTC; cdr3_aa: CASSRTATTYEQYF
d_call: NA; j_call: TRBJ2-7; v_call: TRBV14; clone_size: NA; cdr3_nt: TGTGCCAGCAGCCAATTTCCCGCCTCTCGAGAGCAGTACTTC; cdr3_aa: CASSQFPASREQYF
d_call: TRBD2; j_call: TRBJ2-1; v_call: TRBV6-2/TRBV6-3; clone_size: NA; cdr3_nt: TGTGCCAGCAGTTACGTCGCTAGCGGGGGGGCCCGCAATGAGCAGTTCTTC; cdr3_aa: CASSYVASGGARNEQFF
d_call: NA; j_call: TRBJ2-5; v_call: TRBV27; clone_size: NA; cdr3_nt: TGTGCCAGCAGTTTAAGAATCCAAGAGACCCAGTACTTC; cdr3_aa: CASSLRIQETQYF
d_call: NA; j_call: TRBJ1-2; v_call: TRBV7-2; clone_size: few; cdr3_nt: TGTGCCAGCAGCTTAAACAGGGAAACTAACTATGGCTACACCTTC; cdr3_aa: CASSLNRETNYGYTF
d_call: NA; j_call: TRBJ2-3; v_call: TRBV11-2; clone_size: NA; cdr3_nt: TGTGCCAGCAGCTTCGGGAGCACAGATACGCAGTATTTT; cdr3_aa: CASSFGSTDTQYF
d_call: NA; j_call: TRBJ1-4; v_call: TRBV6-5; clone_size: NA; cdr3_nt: TGTGCCAGCAGTTACGCCAGGAATAATGAAAAACTGTTTTTT; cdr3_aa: CASSYARNNEKLFF
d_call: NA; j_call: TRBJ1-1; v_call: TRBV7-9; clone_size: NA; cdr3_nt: TGTGCCAGCAGCCAGGATAGGACTGAAGCTTTCTTT; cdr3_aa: CASSQDRTEAFF
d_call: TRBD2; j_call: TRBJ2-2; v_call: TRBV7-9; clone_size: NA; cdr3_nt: TGTGCCAGCAGCTTAGCGGCGGGGGGTTACACCGGGGAGCTGTTTTTT; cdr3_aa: CASSLAAGGYTGELFF
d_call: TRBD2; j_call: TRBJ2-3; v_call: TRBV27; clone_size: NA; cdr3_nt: TGTGCCAGCAGGAGACTAGCGGGGGGGACGGTAGGCACAGATACGCAGTATTTT; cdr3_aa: CASRRLAGGTVGTDTQYF
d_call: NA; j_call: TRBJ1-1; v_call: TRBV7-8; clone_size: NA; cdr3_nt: TGTGCCAGCAGCTTAGGACGGTCCAGATTCCGGACTGAAGCTTTCTTT; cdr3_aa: CASSLGRSRFRTEAFF
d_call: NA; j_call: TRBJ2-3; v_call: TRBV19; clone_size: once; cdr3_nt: TGTGCCAGTAGTATAGGGAACAGGGTTACAGATACGCAGTATTTT; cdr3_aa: CASSIGNRVTDTQYF
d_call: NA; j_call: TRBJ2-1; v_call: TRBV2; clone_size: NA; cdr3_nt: TGTGCCAGCAGTGAAGCGGGGAACTCCTACAATGAGCAGTTCTTC; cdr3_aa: CASSEAGNSYNEQFF
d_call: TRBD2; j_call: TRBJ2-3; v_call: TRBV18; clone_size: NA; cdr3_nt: TGTGCCAGCTCTCAGGGAGGGGTCGGCACAGATACGCAGTATTTT; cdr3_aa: CASSQGGVGTDTQYF
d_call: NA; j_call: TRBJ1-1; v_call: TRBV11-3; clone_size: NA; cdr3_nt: TGTGCCAGCAGCCTCGGTACAGGGAGGGCTTTCTTT; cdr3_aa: CASSLGTGRAFF
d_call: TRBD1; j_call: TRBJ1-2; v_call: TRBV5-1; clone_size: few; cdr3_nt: TGCGCCAGCAGCCCCTCGACAGGGGGCGATTTTAACTATGGCTACACCTTC; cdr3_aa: CASSPSTGGDFNYGYTF
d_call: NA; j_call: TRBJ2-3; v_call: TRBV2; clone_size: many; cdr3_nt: TGTGCCACCACGGGGGATTTCACAGATACGCAGTATTTT; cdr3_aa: CATTGDFTDTQYF
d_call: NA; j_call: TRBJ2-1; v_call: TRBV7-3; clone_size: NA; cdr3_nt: TGTGCCAGCAGCCGAGCCCAGGGCCTCTACAATGAGCAGTTCTTC; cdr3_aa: CASSRAQGLYNEQFF
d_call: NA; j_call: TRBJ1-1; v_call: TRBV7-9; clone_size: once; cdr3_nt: TGTGCCAGCAGCTTAGTGCAGGGCGTAACAAACACTGAAGCTTTCTTT; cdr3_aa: CASSLVQGVTNTEAFF
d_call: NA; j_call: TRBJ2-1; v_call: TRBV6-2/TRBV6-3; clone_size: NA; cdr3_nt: TGTGCCAGCAGTCTAAGGGGGGCGGGTTCCTACAATGAGCAGTTCTTC; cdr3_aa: CASSLRGAGSYNEQFF
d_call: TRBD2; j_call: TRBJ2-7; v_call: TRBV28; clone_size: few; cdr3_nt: TGTGCCAGCAGCCGGATTTCGAGCGGGGGTGCCTACGAGCAGTACTTC; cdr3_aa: CASSRISSGGAYEQYF
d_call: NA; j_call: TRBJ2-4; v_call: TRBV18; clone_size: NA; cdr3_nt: TGTGCCAGCTCACCACCAGGACAACTAGCCAAAAACATTCAGTACTTC; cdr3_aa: CASSPPGQLAKNIQYF
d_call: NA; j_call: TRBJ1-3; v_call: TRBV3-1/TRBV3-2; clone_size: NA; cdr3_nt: TGTGCCAGCAGCCAACTCGATGGGGGGTCTGGAAACACCATATATTTT; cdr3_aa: CASSQLDGGSGNTIYF
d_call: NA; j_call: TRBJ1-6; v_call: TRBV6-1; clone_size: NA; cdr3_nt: TGTGCCAGCAGTGAAGAAGGGCGCTCCTATAATTCACCCCTCCACTTT; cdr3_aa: CASSEEGRSYNSPLHF
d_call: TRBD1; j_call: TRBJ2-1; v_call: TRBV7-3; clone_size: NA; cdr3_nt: TGTGCCAGCAGCCCGACGGGACAGACCTACAATGAGCAGTTCTTC; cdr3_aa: CASSPTGQTYNEQFF
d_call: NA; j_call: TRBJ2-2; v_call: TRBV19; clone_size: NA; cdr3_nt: TGTGCCAGTAGTTACAGGGAGACCGGGGAGCTGTTTTTT; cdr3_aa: CASSYRETGELFF
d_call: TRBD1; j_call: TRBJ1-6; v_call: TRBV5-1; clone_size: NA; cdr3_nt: TGCGCCAGCAGCTTGGCCGGGACAGGCTATTCACCCCTCCACTTT; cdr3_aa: CASSLAGTGYSPLHF
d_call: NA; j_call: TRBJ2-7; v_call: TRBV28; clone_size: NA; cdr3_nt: TGTGCCAGCGGCGGACTTCACTACGAGCAGTACTTC; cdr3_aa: CASGGLHYEQYF
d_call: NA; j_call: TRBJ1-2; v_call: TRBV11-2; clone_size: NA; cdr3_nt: TGTGCCAGCAGCCGCGGTCAGCCTAACTATGGCTACACCTTC; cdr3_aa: CASSRGQPNYGYTF
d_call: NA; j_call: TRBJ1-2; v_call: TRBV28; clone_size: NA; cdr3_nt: TGTGCCAGCCGACCCGATGACTATGGCTACACCTTC; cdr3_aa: CASRPDDYGYTF